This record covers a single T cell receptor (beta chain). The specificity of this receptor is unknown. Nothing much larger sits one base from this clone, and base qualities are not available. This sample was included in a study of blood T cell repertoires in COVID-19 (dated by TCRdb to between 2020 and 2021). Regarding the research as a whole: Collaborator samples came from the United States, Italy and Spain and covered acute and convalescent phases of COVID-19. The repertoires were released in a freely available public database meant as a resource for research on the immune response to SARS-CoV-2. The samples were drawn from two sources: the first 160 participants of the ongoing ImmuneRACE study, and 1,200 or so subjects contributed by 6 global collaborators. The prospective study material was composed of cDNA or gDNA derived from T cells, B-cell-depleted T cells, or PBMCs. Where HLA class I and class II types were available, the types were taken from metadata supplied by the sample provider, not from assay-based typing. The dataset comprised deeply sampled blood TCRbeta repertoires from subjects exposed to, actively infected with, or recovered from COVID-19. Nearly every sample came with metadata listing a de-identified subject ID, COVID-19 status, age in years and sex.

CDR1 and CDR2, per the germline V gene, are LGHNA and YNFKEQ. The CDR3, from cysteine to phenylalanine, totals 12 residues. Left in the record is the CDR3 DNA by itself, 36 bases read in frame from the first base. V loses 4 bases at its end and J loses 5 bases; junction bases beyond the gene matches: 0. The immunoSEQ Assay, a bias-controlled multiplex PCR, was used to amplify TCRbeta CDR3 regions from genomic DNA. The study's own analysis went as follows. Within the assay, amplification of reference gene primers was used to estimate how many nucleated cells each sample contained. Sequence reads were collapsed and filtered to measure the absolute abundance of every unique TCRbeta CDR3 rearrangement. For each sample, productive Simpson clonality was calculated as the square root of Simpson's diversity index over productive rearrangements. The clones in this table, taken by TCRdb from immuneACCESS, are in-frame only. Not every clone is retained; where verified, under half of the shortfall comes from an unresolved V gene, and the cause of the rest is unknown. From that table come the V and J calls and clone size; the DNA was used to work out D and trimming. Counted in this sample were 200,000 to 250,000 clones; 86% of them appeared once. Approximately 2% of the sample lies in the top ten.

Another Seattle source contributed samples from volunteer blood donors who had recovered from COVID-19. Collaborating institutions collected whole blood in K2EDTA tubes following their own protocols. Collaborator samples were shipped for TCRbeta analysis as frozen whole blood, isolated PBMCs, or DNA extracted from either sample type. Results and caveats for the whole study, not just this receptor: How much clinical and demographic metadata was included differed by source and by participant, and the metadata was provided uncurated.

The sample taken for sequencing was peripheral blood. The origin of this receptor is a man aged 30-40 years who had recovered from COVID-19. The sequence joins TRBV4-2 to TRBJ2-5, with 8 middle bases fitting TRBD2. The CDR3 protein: CASSPGGETQYF. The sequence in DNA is TGTGCCAGCAGCCCGGGAGGGGAGACCCAGTACTTC.